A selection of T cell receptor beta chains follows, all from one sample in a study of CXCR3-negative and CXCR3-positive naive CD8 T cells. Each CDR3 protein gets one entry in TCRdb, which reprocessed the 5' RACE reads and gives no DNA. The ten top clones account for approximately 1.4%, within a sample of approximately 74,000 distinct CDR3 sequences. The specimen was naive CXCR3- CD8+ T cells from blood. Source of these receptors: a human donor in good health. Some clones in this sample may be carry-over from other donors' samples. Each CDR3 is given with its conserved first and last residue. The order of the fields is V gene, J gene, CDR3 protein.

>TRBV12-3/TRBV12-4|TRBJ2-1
CASSSLLAGAPNEQFF
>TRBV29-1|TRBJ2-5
CSVERGGGVQQETQYF
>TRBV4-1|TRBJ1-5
CASRAVEGRDQPQHF
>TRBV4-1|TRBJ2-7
CASSFRTASSYEQYF
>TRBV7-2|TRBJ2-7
CASSLHREGAYEQYF
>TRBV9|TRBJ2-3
CASSPRWAGSTDTQYF
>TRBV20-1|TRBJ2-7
CSARDGGTYEQYF
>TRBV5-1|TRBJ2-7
CASSLVVSEQYF
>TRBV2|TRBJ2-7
CASSEGGRGGHDEQYF
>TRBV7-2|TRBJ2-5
CASSLIEKRGETQYF
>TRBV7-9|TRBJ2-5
CASSLEDRGVKETQYF
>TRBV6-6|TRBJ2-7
CASSYSLKSPSYEQYF
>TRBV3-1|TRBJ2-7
CASSQDGGSGYEQYF
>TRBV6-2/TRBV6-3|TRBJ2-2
CASSYAWGANTGELFF
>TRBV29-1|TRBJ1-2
CSVETQGGGYTF
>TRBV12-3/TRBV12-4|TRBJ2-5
CASSFHTGRTSGDQETQYF
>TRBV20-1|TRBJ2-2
CSARDYDSGSPGELFF
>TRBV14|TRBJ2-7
CASSQEVAGAEEQYF
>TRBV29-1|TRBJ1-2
CSVDRESGQGAGGYTF
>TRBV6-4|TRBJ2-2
CASSGDRPTNTGELFF
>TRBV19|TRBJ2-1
CASSMWFGQMDNEQFF
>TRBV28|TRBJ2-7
CASSFWGTYEQYF
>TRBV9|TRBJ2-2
CASSLAGGPTGELFF
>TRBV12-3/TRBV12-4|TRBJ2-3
CASSSEGRGETQYF
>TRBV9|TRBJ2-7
CASSGGGSSYEQYF
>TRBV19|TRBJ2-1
CASRQGAYNEQFF
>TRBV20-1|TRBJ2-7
CSAGGTSGAYEQYF
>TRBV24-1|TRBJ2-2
CATSEGGRRTGELFF
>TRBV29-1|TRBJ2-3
CSVEVLAANTDTQYF
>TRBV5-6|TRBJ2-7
CASSLAQALEQYF
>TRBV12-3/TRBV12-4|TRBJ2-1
CASSWTSGGNNEQFF
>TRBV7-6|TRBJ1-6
CASSLTSWNSPLHF
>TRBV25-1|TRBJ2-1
CASSEFKGEQFF
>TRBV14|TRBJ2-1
CASSQDGGEQFF
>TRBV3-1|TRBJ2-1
CASSPPYNYNEQFF
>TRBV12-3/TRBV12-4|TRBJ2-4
CASTDRPGDIQYF
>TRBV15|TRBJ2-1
CATSSRGWNNEQFF
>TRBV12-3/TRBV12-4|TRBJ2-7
CASSWQERPYEQYF
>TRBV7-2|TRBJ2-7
CASSPRRSYEQYF
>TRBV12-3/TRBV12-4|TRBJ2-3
CASSSRIGGTDTQYF